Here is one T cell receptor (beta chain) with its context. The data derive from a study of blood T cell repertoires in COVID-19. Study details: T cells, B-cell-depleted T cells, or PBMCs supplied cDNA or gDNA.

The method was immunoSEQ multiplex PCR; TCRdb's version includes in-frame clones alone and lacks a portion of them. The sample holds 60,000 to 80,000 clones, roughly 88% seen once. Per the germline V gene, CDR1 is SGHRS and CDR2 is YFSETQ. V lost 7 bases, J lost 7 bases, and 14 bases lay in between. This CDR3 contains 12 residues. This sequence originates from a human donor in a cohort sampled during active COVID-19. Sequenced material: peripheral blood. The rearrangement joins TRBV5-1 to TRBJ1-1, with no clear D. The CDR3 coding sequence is TGCGCCAGCCGCATGATCGGGGATGAAGCTTTCTTT. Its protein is CASRMIGDEAFF.